The present T cell receptor (beta chain) was sequenced within a study of cytomegalovirus exposure and HLA in healthy donors. Whole-study results and caveats: A few chains tied to CMV proved CMV antigen-specific in vitro. Later on, a genetic analysis was performed. It linked a missense variant in DCLRE1C with V- and J-gene trimming of TCR beta. Per published reports, the classifier diagnosed cytomegalovirus status with high specificity and sensitivity. Among TCR beta chains, those listed as cytomegalovirus-associated numbered approximately 150.

60 Vbeta and 13 Jbeta primers were used in PCR. This table comes from immunoSEQ multiplex PCR, and its TCRdb copy is limited to in-frame clones, with some not included. The sample lists over 200,000 clones, more than 70% occurring once. On this clone: Its antigen is still unknown.

The CDR3 is made up of 11 amino acids. Germline assignment: CDR1 MDHEN and CDR2 SYDVKM. V gave up 4 bases and J gave up 8 bases, with 6 bases separating them. What was sequenced was PBMCs. J is TRBJ2-1 and V is TRBV28; D gene unclear. This clonotype originated in a human donor in good health. The CDR3, as DNA: TGTGCCAGCAGTTCGGTAGATGAGCAGTTCTTC. As protein: CASSSVDEQFF. The variable domain in full, with the rest retrieved from reference TRBV28 and TRBJ2-1, is DVKVTQSSRYLVKRTGEKVFLECVQDMDHENMFWYRQDPGLGLRLIYFSYDVKMKEKGDIPEGYSVSREKKERFSLILESASTNQTSMYLCASSSVDEQFFGPGTRLTVL.